Listed below are T cell receptor beta chains from one sample, sequenced in a study of beta chain features in type 1 diabetes. Assay: immunoSEQ multiplex PCR; the TCRdb copy retains only in-frame clones and omits some. Of around 600,000 clones listed, 9.5% to 15% are singletons. The specimen was naive CD4+ T cells from blood. These receptors were taken from a man aged 25 to 45 with type 1 diabetes. CDR3s include the opening cysteine and the closing phenylalanine or tryptophan. Fields, in order: clone size, D gene, J gene, V gene, CDR3 protein, CDR3 DNA. A D gene is named only where the DNA matches it firmly. The size of a clone is reported for some rows only, either as once, few or many, or as a class for expanded clones.

few | - | TRBJ1-1 | TRBV5-1 | CASSLGGVDTEAFF | TGCGCCAGCAGCTTGGGCGGGGTGGACACTGAAGCTTTCTTT
- | TRBD1 | TRBJ2-3 | TRBV7-9 | CASRTGTDTQYF | TGTGCCAGCAGGACAGGGACAGATACGCAGTATTTT
- | TRBD1 | TRBJ1-5 | TRBV6-5 | CASRPDRGNQPQHF | TGTGCCAGCAGGCCTGACAGGGGCAATCAGCCCCAGCATTTT
few | - | TRBJ2-1 | TRBV5-4 | CASSSGGGRNEQFF | TGTGCCAGCAGCTCAGGTGGGGGCCGTAATGAGCAGTTCTTC
few | - | TRBJ1-6 | TRBV14 | CASSRSSYNSPLHF | TGTGCCAGCAGTCGGAGCTCCTATAATTCACCCCTCCACTTT
- | TRBD1 | TRBJ1-5 | TRBV30 | CAWRGTGEGNHPQHF | TGTGCCTGGAGGGGGACAGGGGAAGGAAATCACCCCCAGCATTTT
- | - | TRBJ2-7 | TRBV5-1 | CASSPDIQGSGEQYF | TGCGCCAGCAGCCCCGATATCCAAGGCTCGGGCGAGCAGTACTTC
few | - | TRBJ1-2 | TRBV5-1 | CASSFLDGLLNYGYTF | TGCGCCAGCAGCTTTTTGGATGGTCTGCTCAACTATGGCTACACCTTC
- | - | TRBJ2-2 | TRBV10-3 | CAISEMGGPGTGELFF | TGTGCCATCAGTGAAATGGGTGGGCCGGGAACCGGGGAGCTGTTTTTT
- | TRBD1 | TRBJ1-2 | TRBV6-6 | CATEGQSGGYTF | TGTGCCACCGAGGGACAGAGCGGTGGCTACACCTTC
- | TRBD1 | TRBJ2-7 | TRBV28 | CASSSRTGGNYEQYF | TGTGCCAGCAGTTCGCGGACAGGAGGAAACTACGAGCAGTACTTC
once | - | TRBJ2-7 | TRBV4-1 | CASSQDKFADPEIYEQYF | TGCGCCAGCAGCCAAGATAAGTTCGCGGACCCAGAAATCTACGAGCAGTACTTC
- | TRBD1 | TRBJ2-7 | TRBV18 | CASSPTGGGDYEQYF | TGTGCCAGCTCACCAACAGGGGGTGGGGATTACGAGCAGTACTTC
few | TRBD1 | TRBJ2-4 | TRBV28 | CASCNGQGLDIQYF | TGTGCCAGCTGCAACGGACAGGGGCTGGACATTCAGTACTTC
- | TRBD1 | TRBJ2-5 | TRBV4-3 | CASSQDFDRGEQTQYF | TGCGCCAGCAGCCAAGATTTCGACAGGGGTGAACAGACCCAGTACTTC
few | TRBD1 | TRBJ1-6 | TRBV7-2 | CASSLGLDRVNSPLHF | TGTGCCAGCAGCTTGGGCTTGGACAGGGTTAATTCACCCCTCCACTTT
- | - | TRBJ2-2 | TRBV29-1 | CSVAPRLFTGELFF | TGCAGCGTTGCACCCCGGTTGTTCACCGGGGAGCTGTTTTTT
- | - | TRBJ2-2 | TRBV29-1 | CSVALYSTGELFF | TGCAGCGTTGCCCTTTACAGCACCGGGGAGCTGTTTTTT
- | TRBD1 | TRBJ2-6 | TRBV6-1 | CASSERQGARFAGANVLTF | TGTGCCAGCAGTGAGCGACAGGGGGCAAGATTTGCTGGGGCCAACGTCCTGACTTTC
few | - | TRBJ1-2 | TRBV6-1 | CASSEALDRGYTF | TGTGCCAGCAGTGAAGCGCTGGATCGTGGCTACACCTTC
few | TRBD2 | TRBJ2-1 | TRBV6-6 | CASTRLSGDGNEQFF | TGTGCCAGCACCCGCCTTAGCGGGGATGGGAATGAGCAGTTCTTC
few | TRBD1 | TRBJ1-6 | TRBV18 | CASSPGRGNSPLHF | TGTGCCAGCTCACCGGGCAGGGGGAATTCACCCCTCCACTTT
few | - | TRBJ2-6 | TRBV5-1 | CASSFADSGANVLTF | TGCGCCAGCAGCTTCGCAGACTCTGGGGCCAACGTCCTGACTTTC
- | - | TRBJ1-2 | TRBV7-8 | CASSLGGGYTF | TGTGCCAGCAGCCTTGGAGGCGGCTACACCTTC
few | - | TRBJ2-5 | TRBV4-3 | CASSQEKRETQYF | TGCGCCAGCAGCCAAGAGAAGCGAGAGACCCAGTACTTC
- | - | TRBJ2-3 | TRBV18 | CASSPGPLPKNTQYF | TGTGCCAGCTCGCCGGGACCTCTGCCTAAGAATACGCAGTATTTT
- | - | TRBJ1-2 | TRBV9 | CASSVSGPLDYGYTF | TGTGCCAGCAGCGTATCGGGGCCGTTGGACTATGGCTACACCTTC
few | - | TRBJ2-5 | TRBV6-5 | CASSYSLSSQETQYF | TGTGCCAGCAGTTACTCCCTTTCATCACAAGAGACCCAGTACTTC
few | - | TRBJ2-2 | TRBV6-5 | CASSSGLSTGELFF | TGTGCCAGCAGCTCGGGACTGAGCACCGGGGAGCTGTTTTTT